Below, 32 T cell receptor beta chains from the same sample are listed, as sequenced in a study of T cells after yellow fever vaccination. TCRdb re-analysed the 5' RACE reads in MiXCR, keeping a single row per CDR3 protein. The table records more than 350,000 distinct CDR3 sequences, around a tenth of them present only once. The sample was PBMCs, taken on the day of the first yellow fever vaccination. The receptors originated from a man younger than 30 who received the YFV17D yellow fever vaccine.

This clonotype was seen more than once but under ten times. The rearrangement joins TRBV10-3 to TRBJ2-3, with 7 bases fitting TRBD1. J gave up 2 bases and V 1 base, and 3 bases lay outside the gene matches. The V gene's germline CDR1 is ENHRY and CDR2 SYGVKD. This CDR3 comprises 15 residues. The CDR3 bases are TGTGCCATCAGTGAGTTACAGGGGAACACAGATACGCAGTATTTT. It is translated as CAISELQGNTDTQYF.

The table lists this clonotype with a few counts. The chain links TRBV18 to TRBJ2-7, with D hard to call. CDR3 length equals 15 residues. Germline lookup yields CDR1 KGHSH and CDR2 LQKENI. V lost 3 bases, J lost 0 bases, and 12 bases lay in between. CDR3 region: CASSPESGSSYEQYV. As DNA, the CDR3 is TGTGCCAGCTCACCGGAGTCAGGTTCCTCCTACGAGCAGTACGTC.

This clonotype has just a few counts. V usage is TRBV24-1 and J usage is TRBJ1-1; D not certain. The V and J ends lost 1 base and 7 bases respectively, with 12 bases between them. The CDR3 sequence is 14 residues long. CDR1 is KGHDR, CDR2 SFDVKD, per germline. CDR3 amino acids: CATSDLRDLNEAFF. In nucleotides, the CDR3 is TGTGCCACCAGTGATTTACGCGACCTCAATGAAGCTTTCTTT.

This clonotype showed up just a few times. The V and J genes are TRBV27 and TRBJ1-1; D remains unclear. The ends were cut back, 2 bases at V and 3 bases at J, with 28 bases in the middle. This CDR3 spans 20 amino acids. CDR1 and CDR2 (germline): MNHEY, SMNVEV (reference sequence). CDR3 in DNA: TGTGCCAGCAGTTTAATGGGAGTCTCGAACGGTCGGGAGGAAGACACTGAAGCTTTCTTT. Translated: CASSLMGVSNGREEDTEAFF.

The chain employs TRBV5-1 and TRBJ2-3; D unresolved. The CDR3 covers 14 residues. Germline V CDR1 and CDR2: SGHRS, YFSETQ. V lost 5 bases and J lost 1, with 11 bases in between. As DNA, the CDR3 is TGCGCCAGCAGTCCAAGCCAGGGCACAGATACGCAGTATTTT. Translated: CASSPSQGTDTQYF.

The V gene is TRBV4-3, the J gene TRBJ1-2; 7 positions agree with TRBD1. The junction had 8 bases not matched to a gene; V was cut back by 6 bases and J by 7 bases. In germline, CDR1 is LGHNA, CDR2 YSLEER. CDR3 length: 13 residues. CDR3 region: CASSALDRRGYTF. CDR3 bases: TGCGCCAGCAGTGCTTTGGACAGGCGTGGCTACACCTTC.

This chain connects TRBV3-1 to TRBJ1-2; D not certain. From germline, CDR1 is LGHDT and CDR2 YNNKEL (reference sequence). Trimming left V 4 bases short and J 1 base short, with 16 bases between. This CDR3 has 16 amino acids. In nucleotides, the CDR3 is TGTGCCAGCAGCCGAGGAGGTACAGTTCTTAACTATGGCTACACCTTC. This sequence encodes CASSRGGTVLNYGYTF.

This clonotype appeared a few times. The V gene is TRBV20-1, the J gene TRBJ2-7; D is undetermined. Germline CDR1 is DFQATT and CDR2 is SNEGSKA (reference sequence). This CDR3 has 13 amino acids. V gave up 0 bases and J gave up 3 bases, with 9 bases separating them. This chain's CDR3 is CSARERLNYEQYF. CDR3 DNA sequence: TGCAGTGCTAGAGAGCGGCTGAACTACGAGCAGTACTTC.

This clonotype was observed a handful of times. The V and J genes are TRBV11-3 and TRBJ2-1; 11 positions agree with TRBD2. V lost 5 bases, J lost 9 bases, and 12 bases stayed unmatched. Per germline, CDR1 SGHNT and CDR2 YENEEA. The CDR3 runs 16 residues. CDR3 in DNA: TGTGCCAGCAGCAAGGGGCTAGCGGGGGGCATCATTGAGCAGTTCTTC. This sequence encodes CASSKGLAGGIIEQFF.

This clonotype was recorded many times. This chain joins TRBV27 and TRBJ1-2; 10 nucleotides match TRBD1. CDR1 and CDR2 (germline): MNHEY, SMNVEV (reference sequence). The V segment lost 5 bases and the J segment 5 bases; nucleotides outside the gene matches: 11. This CDR3 region has 16 residues. The CDR3 coding sequence is TGTGCCAGCAGTCCTCTCTTACCGGGACAGGGGTATGGCTACACCTTC. Translated: CASSPLLPGQGYGYTF.

V is TRBV19 and J is TRBJ2-7; 7 bases align to TRBD1. V lost 6 bases and J lost 1; bases outside the gene matches: 6. CDR1 LNHDA and CDR2 SQIVND come from the germline V gene (reference sequence). CDR3 size: 14 residues. CDR3 DNA sequence: TGTGCCAGTAGGCTAGGGACAGAATCCTACGAGCAGTACTTC. Amino acids: CASRLGTESYEQYF.

This sequence joins TRBV7-8 and TRBJ1-1; a weak D match, TRBD1 (6 bases). V lost 3 bases and J lost 8, with 22 bases in between. In germline, CDR1 is SGHVS, CDR2 FQNEAQ. This CDR3 contains 16 residues. In DNA, the CDR3 is TGTGCCAGCAGCTTTCGCCTTTCGACAGGCCGTCGGGAAGCTTTCTTT. It yields the protein CASSFRLSTGRREAFF.

This clonotype was seen only a few times. CDR3 amino acids: CASSLGENNSPLHF. CDR3 bases: TGTGCCAGCAGCTTGGGAGAAAATAATTCACCCCTCCACTTT. The chain joins TRBV7-9 to TRBJ1-6; D is uncertain. V was cut by 3 bases and J by 5 bases, with 8 bases left in between. The length of the CDR3 is 14 residues. In germline, CDR1 is SEHNR, CDR2 FQNEAQ (reference sequence).

V gene TRBV20-1 combines with J gene TRBJ1-5, with unresolved D. Looked up from germline, CDR1 is DFQATT and CDR2 is SNEGSKA (reference sequence). There are 13 residues in the CDR3. Trimming shortened V by 1 base and J by 2 bases, and 6 bases separated the two germline ends. The CDR3 bases are TGCAGTGCTAGAGTGGTTGGCAATCAGCCCCAGCATTTT. Residues: CSARVVGNQPQHF.

The chain has TRBV7-2 and TRBJ1-2; 7 nucleotides agree with TRBD1. Losses at the gene ends were 5 bases for V and 3 bases for J; bases not matched to a gene: 6. CDR3 length: 14 residues. Germline V gene sequence: CDR1 SGHTA, CDR2 FQGNSA. Here the CDR3 reads CASSAQGGYYGYTF. The CDR3 DNA reads as TGTGCCAGCAGCGCGCAAGGGGGCTACTATGGCTACACCTTC. Variable domain in full (rest from reference TRBV7-2 and TRBJ1-2): GAGVSQSPSNKVTEKGKDVELRCDPISGHTALYWYRQSLGQGLEFLIYFQGNSAPDKSGLPSDRFSAERTGGSVSTLTIQRTQQEDSAVYLCASSAQGGYYGYTFGSGTRLTVV.

This clonotype has more than one count but fewer than ten. The chain employs TRBV5-4 and TRBJ1-2; TRBD1 aligns across 12 bases. V shed 4 bases and J 8 bases; nucleotides not matched to a gene: 12. There are 16 residues in the CDR3. Per germline, CDR1 SGHNT and CDR2 YYREEE (reference sequence). Here the CDR3 reads CASSGFPGQGATGYTF. The CDR3 DNA reads TGTGCCAGCAGCGGATTTCCGGGACAGGGGGCGACCGGCTACACCTTC.

The chain employs TRBV4-3 and TRBJ2-3; 8 bases fit TRBD2. Germline V lookup: CDR1 LGHNA, CDR2 YSLEER. The CDR3 length is 15 residues. V lost 4 bases to trimming and J lost 3 bases; unmatched junction nucleotides: 6. The CDR3 reads CASSPGPSGTDTQYF. The CDR3 nucleotides are TGCGCCAGCAGCCCCGGGCCTAGCGGGACAGATACGCAGTATTTT.

V gene TRBV2 combines with J gene TRBJ2-3, with a possible D match to TRBD1 (6 bases). V was cut by 10 bases and J by 5 bases, with 25 bases left in between. Germline CDR1 reads SNHLY; CDR2 reads FYNNEI. The length of the CDR3 is 16 residues. CDR3 region: CATEVGLAGDGDTQYF. DNA for the CDR3: TGTGCCACGGAAGTCGGACTGGCAGGGGATGGAGATACGCAGTATTTT.

The genes are TRBV7-8 and TRBJ2-7, with no clear D. Germline lookup yields CDR1 SGHVS and CDR2 FQNEAQ. With 5 bases removed from V and 4 bases from J, the gap between germline ends came to 9 bases. The CDR3 runs 12 residues. The CDR3 coding sequence is TGTGCCAGCAGCCAGACAAATTACGAGCAGTACGTC. Encoded protein: CASSQTNYEQYV.

V gene TRBV4-2 combines with J gene TRBJ1-2; 7 bases map to TRBD1. The germline V gene encodes CDR1 LGHNA and CDR2 YNFKEQ. The CDR3 covers 14 residues. V lost 0 bases, J lost 7 bases, and 5 bases stayed unmatched. CDR3 bases: TGTGCCAGCAGCCAAGACAGGGGGTACTCTGGCTACACCTTC. It translates to CASSQDRGYSGYTF.

The rearrangement uses TRBV6-2 or TRBV6-3 and TRBJ2-5; a possible D gene is TRBD2 (6 bases). Germline V gene sequence: CDR1 MNHEY, CDR2 SVGEGT. V dropped 4 bases and J dropped 2 bases, with 23 bases sitting between them. This CDR3 is built from 18 residues. CDR3 residues: CASSWRRSAGNVQETQYF. The CDR3 DNA follows: TGTGCCAGCAGTTGGAGGAGGTCGGCGGGGAACGTACAAGAGACCCAGTACTTC.

This clonotype was counted a few times. The chain carries TRBV27 and TRBJ2-7; 7 bases map to TRBD1. This CDR3 comprises 15 residues. Germline lookup yields CDR1 MNHEY and CDR2 SMNVEV (reference sequence). The ends lost 1 base at V and 2 bases at J; junction bases unmatched: 5. CDR3 protein: CASSLYGTVAYEQYF. The CDR3 region has the DNA TGTGCCAGCAGTTTATATGGGACAGTAGCCTACGAGCAGTACTTC.

CDR3 DNA: TGTGCCAGCAGCCCGGGACCGCTCGCAGGGAATGAGCAGTTCTTC. This encodes CASSPGPLAGNEQFF. This chain connects TRBV7-6 to TRBJ2-1; either TRBD1 or TRBD2 may fit D (5 bases each). There are 15 residues in the CDR3. Germline V gene data show CDR1 as SGHVS and CDR2 as FNYEAQ. V gave up 5 bases and J gave up 7 bases, with 18 bases separating them. The whole variable domain, filled in from reference TRBV7-6 and TRBJ2-1, reads GAGVSQSPRYKVTKRGQDVALRCDPISGHVSLYWYRQALGQGPEFLTYFNYEAQQDKSGLPNDRFSAERPEGSISTLTIQRTEQRDSAMYRCASSPGPLAGNEQFFGPGTRLTVL.

This clonotype came up a few times. V and J are TRBV18 and TRBJ2-5, with no clear D. The CDR3 extends over 13 amino acids. The ends were cut back, 1 base at V and 4 bases at J, with 7 bases in the middle. In germline, CDR1 is KGHSH, CDR2 LQKENI. This chain's CDR3 is CASSPRSGETQYF. The CDR3 nucleotides read TGTGCCAGCTCACCACGCTCGGGAGAGACCCAGTACTTC. Full variable domain (remainder filled in from reference TRBV18 and TRBJ2-5): NAGVMQNPRHLVRRRGQEARLRCSPMKGHSHVYWYRQLPEEGLKFMVYLQKENIIDESGMPKERFSAEFPKEGPSILRIQQVVRGDSAAYFCASSPRSGETQYFGPGTRLLVL.

This rearrangement joins TRBV7-2 to TRBJ1-2, with 7 bases matching TRBD1. With 3 bases clipped from V and 6 bases from J, the junction kept 7 bases outside the gene matches. This CDR3 comprises 14 residues. From germline, CDR1 is SGHTA and CDR2 FQGNSA. CDR3 loop: CASSFTGAPNGYTF. For the CDR3, the DNA is TGTGCCAGCAGCTTCACAGGGGCCCCCAATGGCTACACCTTC.

This clonotype was found a few times. The chain has TRBV12-3 or TRBV12-4 and TRBJ1-2; maybe TRBD1 (6 bases). The length of the CDR3 is 13 residues. V lost 6 bases, J lost 8 bases, and 16 bases lay in between. This CDR3 is CASSSEGVLGYTF. The CDR3 region has the DNA TGTGCCAGCAGCTCAGAGGGGGTTCTGGGCTACACCTTC.

This clonotype was seen a handful of times. The chain combines TRBV10-3 with TRBJ1-2, with a weak D call TRBD1 (6 bases). The CDR3 totals 14 residues. Trimming took 6 bases from V and 1 from J, leaving 12 bases between them. Germline V CDR1 and CDR2: ENHRY, SYGVKD. The CDR3 sequence is CAISDRINNYGYTF. CDR3 DNA: TGTGCCATCAGCGACAGGATCAATAACTATGGCTACACCTTC.

The chain recombines TRBV4-3 with TRBJ2-2, with 7 bases that match TRBD1. The J segment lost 7 bases and the V segment lost 4 bases, leaving 3 bases of the junction unmatched. From germline, CDR1 is LGHNA and CDR2 YSLEER. CDR3 length: 13 residues. The CDR3 spells CASSLYRGGELFF. DNA for the CDR3: TGCGCCAGCAGCCTTTACAGGGGCGGGGAGCTGTTTTTT.

This clonotype has a handful of counts. The CDR3 loop is CASSHLGSGTNTGELFF. CDR3 DNA: TGTGCCAGCAGCCATCTAGGGTCCGGCACGAACACCGGGGAGCTGTTTTTT. This sequence joins TRBV3-1 and TRBJ2-2; D gene uncertain. The length of the CDR3 is 17 residues. V was pared by 3 bases and J by 0 bases, with 14 bases between. The germline V gene has CDR1 LGHDT and CDR2 YNNKEL (reference sequence).

There are many counts of this clonotype. The chain uses TRBV29-1 and TRBJ2-5; D possibly corresponds to TRBD1 (6 bases). The CDR3 totals 15 residues. V gave up 3 bases and J gave up 0 bases, with 14 bases separating them. Germline assignment: CDR1 SQVTM and CDR2 ANQGSEA. The CDR3, as DNA: TGCAGCGTTGAGTCCGGTAGGGGGTACCAAGAGACCCAGTACTTC. Translation: CSVESGRGYQETQYF.

This clonotype was seen a handful of times. This rearrangement joins TRBV27 to TRBJ1-1; no firm D call. Germline loops: CDR1 MNHEY, CDR2 SMNVEV (reference sequence). The V end lost 8 bases, the J end lost 6 bases, and 19 bases lay between the germline ends. The CDR3 runs to 14 residues. The CDR3 bases are TGTGCCAGCTCCTCCCGGGCCCCCGCCCCTGAAGCTTTCTTT. Translating gives CASSSRAPAPEAFF.

The chain couples TRBV5-1 to TRBJ2-5; the D is unclear. The CDR3 covers 14 residues. The germline CDR1 and CDR2 sequences are SGHRS and YFSETQ. Trimming left V 0 bases short and J 2 bases short, with 8 bases between. The CDR3: CASSLAADQETQYF. In DNA, the CDR3 is TGCGCCAGCAGCTTGGCGGCAGATCAAGAGACCCAGTACTTC. Full variable domain (outside the CDR3, taken from reference TRBV5-1 and TRBJ2-5): KAGVTQTPRYLIKTRGQQVTLSCSPISGHRSVSWYQQTPGQGLQFLFEYFSETQRNKGNFPGRFSGRQFSNSRSEMNVSTLELGDSALYLCASSLAADQETQYFGPGTRLLVL.